The 19 T cell receptor beta chains below were found in one sample sequenced in a study of graft-versus-host responses after intestinal transplantation. No antigen is known for these receptors. Assay: immunoSEQ multiplex PCR; the TCRdb copy retains only in-frame clones and omits some. The sample holds about 85,000 clones, approximately 90% seen once. The sequencing here drew on unstimulated CD8+ T cells sorted from spleen or lymph node cells, taken before transplant. The receptor source for this set is a human donor who was the organ donor for an intestinal transplant.

This clone was recorded a few times. CDR3 protein: CASSLTGGLIGGELFF. The CDR3, as DNA: TGTGCCAGCAGTTTAACGGGGGGGCTCATAGGCGGGGAGCTGTTTTTT. The chain recombines TRBV27 with TRBJ2-2; TRBD2 agrees at 8 bases. Per germline, CDR1 MNHEY and CDR2 SMNVEV (reference sequence). The CDR3 is made up of 16 amino acids. The ends lost 2 bases at V and 7 bases at J; junction bases unmatched: 9.

In DNA form, the CDR3 reads TGTGCCAGCAGTTTGGACGGGCAAAGCTACGAGCAGTACTTC. It specifies CASSLDGQSYEQYF. The chain employs TRBV27 and TRBJ2-7; D is ambiguous. CDR1 MNHEY and CDR2 SMNVEV come from the germline V gene (reference sequence). V lost 3 bases and J 3 bases, leaving 12 bases between the germline ends. The CDR3 loop spans 14 amino acids.

The chain joins TRBV14 to TRBJ2-6, with D unresolved. This CDR3 spans 18 amino acids. Germline loops: CDR1 SGHDN, CDR2 FVKESK. V was trimmed by 4 bases and J by 0 bases, leaving 16 bases between them. The CDR3 bases are TGTGCCAGCAGCCGTGGGTTGATACTCAGCTCTGGGGCCAACGTCCTGACTTTC. It specifies CASSRGLILSSGANVLTF.

The rearrangement links TRBV7-6 to TRBJ1-3; no reliable D call. Between the trimmed V and J ends, which lost 5 bases and 8 bases, there was a span of 13 bases. CDR1 SGHVS and CDR2 FNYEAQ come from the germline V gene. The CDR3 spans 13 residues. For the CDR3, the DNA is TGTGCCAGCAGCCCACCCTGGGGAGACACCATATATTTT. It codes for CASSPPWGDTIYF.

The gene calls are TRBV19 and TRBJ2-1; 12 positions match TRBD2. CDR1 and CDR2 (germline): LNHDA, SQIVND (reference sequence). The CDR3 totals 17 residues. The V segment lost 5 bases and the J segment 1 base; nucleotides outside the gene matches: 6. In DNA, the CDR3 is TGTGCCAGTAGTGTGGCTAGCGGGGGGGAGTCCTACAATGAGCAGTTCTTC. Its translation is CASSVASGGESYNEQFF.

This clone was found once. J is TRBJ2-7 and V is TRBV5-4, with 7 positions matching TRBD1. CDR3 size: 14 residues. Trimming at V came to 4 bases and at J to 7 bases, leaving 11 bases not matched to a gene. The germline CDR1 and CDR2 sequences are SGHNT and YYREEE (reference sequence). CDR3 protein: CASSTGTVSGEQYF. CDR3 bases: TGTGCCAGCAGCACCGGGACAGTTTCGGGTGAGCAGTACTTC.

This clone showed up just once. The chain has TRBV5-1 and TRBJ2-6, with 12 bases fitting TRBD1. V shed 3 bases and J 3 bases; nucleotides not matched to a gene: 7. The CDR3 totals 18 residues. Germline V gives CDR1 SGHRS, CDR2 YFSETQ. The CDR3 DNA reads as TGCGCCAGCAGCTGGAGGGACAGGGGGCGAGTTGGGGCCAACGTCCTGACTTTC. It specifies CASSWRDRGRVGANVLTF.

This chain connects TRBV28 to TRBJ2-1; D not certain. V shed 6 bases and J shed 6 bases, with 9 bases lying between them. This CDR3 spans 12 amino acids. Germline lookup yields CDR1 MDHEN and CDR2 SYDVKM. The CDR3 reads CASSPEINEQFF. In DNA form, the CDR3 reads TGTGCCAGCAGCCCCGAGATCAATGAGCAGTTCTTC.

V usage is TRBV4-2 and J usage is TRBJ2-2; D unclear. The CDR3 sequence is 13 residues long. The germline V gene encodes CDR1 LGHNA and CDR2 YNFKEQ. The germline V and J ends were trimmed by 3 bases and 4 bases, with 6 bases remaining between them. The DNA of the CDR3 is TGTGCCAGCAGCCAGGGGTCCACCGGGGAGCTGTTTTTT. This codes for CASSQGSTGELFF.

V and J are TRBV6-4 and TRBJ1-2, with D hard to call. V dropped 9 bases and J dropped 4 bases, with 6 bases sitting between them. Looked up from germline, CDR1 is MRHNA and CDR2 is SNTAGT. This CDR3 is 10 amino acids long. CDR3 DNA sequence: TGTGCCAGTCCAGGCTATGGCTACACCTTC. Protein: CASPGYGYTF.

On this clone itself: Germline and junction disagree at one end, which may indicate a read error. CDR3 loop: CASSQGTSGGFQGELFF. Written as DNA, the CDR3 is TGCGCCAGCAGCCAAGGGACTAGCGGCGGCTTTCAAGGGGAGCTGTTTTTT. J is TRBJ2-2 and V is TRBV7-3; 11 nucleotides line up with TRBD2. Germline CDR1 is SGHTA and CDR2 is FQGTGA. CDR3 length: 17 amino acids.

The chain combines TRBV19 with TRBJ2-1; D not certain. This CDR3 comprises 14 residues. Trimming removed 4 bases at V and 9 bases at J, with 16 bases between. CDR1 is LNHDA, CDR2 SQIVND, per germline (reference sequence). The CDR3 DNA reads as TGTGCCAGTAGTACCGGATCCCCAGCGATTGAGCAGTTCTTC. Its protein is CASSTGSPAIEQFF.

This clone showed up just once. The V gene is TRBV25-1, the J gene TRBJ2-5; D gene unclear. The last part of the DNA fits TRBJ2-7 better; the J call may be wrong. Germline loops: CDR1 MGHDK, CDR2 SYGVNS. The length of the CDR3 is 13 residues. CDR3 nucleotides: TGTGCCAGCAGGCCTGACGGCTCCTACGAGCAGTACTTC. This encodes CASRPDGSYEQYF.

This clone was counted only a few times. In the same sample, other DNA sequences code for this CDR3. The rearrangement links TRBV27 to TRBJ2-2; D is undetermined. Trimming took 2 bases from V and 8 from J, leaving 6 bases between them. This CDR3 comprises 12 residues. CDR1 is MNHEY, CDR2 SMNVEV, per germline (reference sequence). In DNA form, the CDR3 reads TGTGCCAGCAGTTTAAGGGCGGGGGAGCTGTTTTTT. Protein sequence: CASSLRAGELFF.

The V and J genes are TRBV6-1 and TRBJ2-3; the match to TRBD2 covers 13 bases. The CDR3 loop spans 16 amino acids. Germline CDR1 reads MNHNS; CDR2 reads SASEGT. V was clipped by 2 bases and J by 4 bases; unmatched bases: 3. Written as DNA, the CDR3 is TGTGCCAGCAGTGAAACTAGCGGGGGGGGGTCAGATACGCAGTATTTT. Encoded protein: CASSETSGGGSDTQYF.

This rearrangement joins TRBV5-1 to TRBJ2-5; 11 nucleotides align to TRBD1. The J segment lost 5 bases and the V segment lost 2 bases, leaving 5 bases of the junction unmatched. Germline loops: CDR1 SGHRS, CDR2 YFSETQ. The CDR3 sequence is 15 residues long. DNA of the CDR3: TGCGCCAGCAGCTTCGGACAGGGGGCGGAGGAGACCCAGTACTTC. This codes for CASSFGQGAEETQYF. Looking up the rest from reference TRBV5-1 and TRBJ2-5 gives the full variable domain: KAGVTQTPRYLIKTRGQQVTLSCSPISGHRSVSWYQQTPGQGLQFLFEYFSETQRNKGNFPGRFSGRQFSNSRSEMNVSTLELGDSALYLCASSFGQGAEETQYFGPGTRLLVL.

This chain connects TRBV5-5 to TRBJ2-7; D is ambiguous. The CDR3 covers 13 residues. Germline CDR1 reads SGHKS; CDR2 reads YYEKEE (reference sequence). Trimming left V 1 base short and J 1 base short, with 6 bases between. DNA for the CDR3: TGTGCCAGCAGCTTGTTGGAGTCCTACGAGCAGTACTTC. This sequence encodes CASSLLESYEQYF.

The V and J genes are TRBV6-6 and TRBJ2-1; TRBD1 agrees at 11 bases. The CDR3 extends over 14 amino acids. V shed 6 bases, J shed 6 bases, and the junction held 4 bases outside the gene matches. Germline V gives CDR1 MNHNY, CDR2 SVGAGI (reference sequence). The CDR3 loop is CASSGTGGSNEQFF. DNA of the CDR3: TGTGCCAGCAGCGGGACAGGGGGGAGCAATGAGCAGTTCTTC.

The rearrangement joins TRBV6-5 to TRBJ2-4; D possibly corresponds to TRBD1 (6 bases). CDR3 length: 13 amino acids. With 5 bases removed from V and 6 bases from J, the gap between germline ends came to 11 bases. Germline V gives CDR1 MNHEY, CDR2 SVGAGI. CDR3 DNA sequence: TGTGCCAGCAGTCAGGGGACCGGAAACATTCAGTACTTC. It encodes CASSQGTGNIQYF.